These T cell receptor beta chains were read from a single sample in a study of cytomegalovirus exposure and HLA in healthy donors. The method was immunoSEQ multiplex PCR; TCRdb's version includes in-frame clones alone and lacks a portion of them. The top ten clones hold roughly 4.4% of a sample with 150,000 to 200,000 clones, about two thirds of them seen once. Sequencing used PBMCs. These receptors were obtained from a woman younger than 35 in good health and CMV-seropositive. Both conserved end residues are part of each CDR3. A D gene is named only where the DNA matches it firmly. Clone size is given for some rows only: seen once, a few or many times, or a class if the clone is expanded.

>NA|NA|TRBJ1-1|TRBV2
TGTGCCAGCAGTCTAAGGGAGGGGACTGAAGCTTTCTTT
CASSLREGTEAFF
>once|TRBD2|TRBJ2-1|TRBV19
TGTGCCAGTAGTATCGGGGGGGTATCCTACAATGAGCAGTTCTTC
CASSIGGVSYNEQFF
>NA|NA|TRBJ2-7|TRBV27
TGTGCCAGCAGTTTTATCGAGCCGACAGGCGCGCGCGAGCAGTACTTC
CASSFIEPTGAREQYF
>NA|TRBD2|TRBJ2-7|TRBV15
TGTGCCACCAGCAGAGATTGGGGGGGAACCTACGAGCAGTACTTC
CATSRDWGGTYEQYF
>few|NA|TRBJ1-1|TRBV9
TGTGCCAGCAGCGACCACCCTCTCGGTGAAGCTTTCTTT
CASSDHPLGEAFF
>few|NA|TRBJ2-1|TRBV28
TGTGCCAGCAGTCTAAACGACAGAACTCGCTCCTACAATGAGCAGTTCTTC
CASSLNDRTRSYNEQFF
>NA|NA|TRBJ1-1|TRBV5-1
TGCGCCAGCAGCCCAGATACAGTTGAAGCTTTCTTT
CASSPDTVEAFF
>few|TRBD1|TRBJ2-7|TRBV6-6
TGTGCCAGCAGCCACAGGGGCAACGAGCAGTACTTC
CASSHRGNEQYF
>NA|TRBD2|TRBJ2-3|TRBV27
TGTGCCAGCAGGCTGCTAGCGGGAGGGGCAGATACGCAGTATTTT
CASRLLAGGADTQYF
>NA|NA|TRBJ2-3|TRBV4-1
TGCGCCAGCAGCCCCCGGCAGGCATTGGGGCAGTATTTT
CASSPRQALGQYF
>NA|NA|TRBJ2-1|TRBV4-2
TGTGCCAGCAGCCAAGACCGCCAGACCTACAATGAGCAGTTCTTC
CASSQDRQTYNEQFF
>few|TRBD2|TRBJ2-1|TRBV27
TGTGCCAGCACCGTAGCGGGAGGGGGTATAAATGAGCAGTTCTTC
CASTVAGGGINEQFF
>NA|NA|TRBJ1-5|TRBV6-6
TGTGCCAGCAGTTACCCTCGGTTCCCCCAGCATTTT
CASSYPRFPQHF
>NA|NA|TRBJ2-5|TRBV4-2
TGTGCCAGCAGCCAATTGAGGCAGGGGGGAGAGACCCAGTACTTC
CASSQLRQGGETQYF
>NA|TRBD1|TRBJ2-1|TRBV7-2
TGTGCCAGCAGCCTCGGACAGGGGGCCTACAATGAGCAGTTCTTC
CASSLGQGAYNEQFF
>NA|TRBD1|TRBJ2-1|TRBV18
TGTGCCAGCTCACCTTCCGGGACAGGGGGTTACAATGAGCAGTTCTTC
CASSPSGTGGYNEQFF
>NA|TRBD1|TRBJ1-5|TRBV27
TGTGCCAGCACATCCGACAGGGGCCAGCCCCAGCATTTT
CASTSDRGQPQHF